This entry lists 8 T cell receptor beta chains sequenced from one sample in a study of brain T cells in children with intractable seizures. The repertoire was sequenced with immunoSEQ multiplex PCR; TCRdb's copy has only in-frame clones and lacks some. Among roughly 69,000 clones listed, roughly 95% were seen once. Sequenced here: peripheral blood, sampled at surgery. The receptors were gathered from a boy younger than two with focal cortical dysplasia and intractable seizures.

The chain combines TRBV7-9 with TRBJ2-1; TRBD1 or TRBD2 may be the D gene (5 bases each). V dropped 6 bases and J dropped 13 bases, with 13 bases sitting between them. CDR3 length equals 11 residues. Germline values: CDR1 SEHNR, CDR2 FQNEAQ (reference sequence). The CDR3 DNA follows: TGTGCCAGCAGTAACCCGGGACGCCAGTTCTTC. Its protein is CASSNPGRQFF.

Of note for this clone: Different DNA sequences within this sample yield the same CDR3. The chain uses TRBV20-1 and TRBJ2-7; possibly TRBD1 for D (5 bases). Germline values: CDR1 DFQATT, CDR2 SNEGSKA (reference sequence). The CDR3 consists of 11 residues. Between the trimmed V and J ends, which lost 3 bases and 2 bases, there was a span of 5 bases. DNA for the CDR3: TGCAGTGCTAGGGACACCTACGAGCAGTACTTC. It specifies CSARDTYEQYF.

The CDR3 sequence is CASTDDRGNTIYF. The CDR3 region has the DNA TGTGCCAGCACCGACGACAGGGGAAACACCATATATTTT. The chain recombines TRBV3-1 (or the pseudogene TRBV3-2) with TRBJ1-3, with D tentatively TRBD1 (6 bases). This CDR3 region has 13 residues. Germline V gives CDR1 LGHDT, CDR2 YNNKEL (reference sequence). V was pared by 7 bases and J by 4 bases, with 11 bases between.

This chain connects TRBV4-1 to TRBJ2-7, with a possible D match to TRBD1 (6 bases). CDR1 and CDR2 (germline): MGHRA, YSYEKL. This CDR3 comprises 16 residues. V lost 1 base to trimming and J lost 2 bases, with 15 bases between them. The CDR3 loop is CASSQVWNRDPYEQYF. In DNA, the CDR3 is TGCGCCAGCAGCCAAGTGTGGAACAGGGATCCCTACGAGCAGTACTTC.

The chain's CDR3 is CASSQEGRVQETQYF. The CDR3 nucleotides are TGCGCCAGCAGCCAAGAAGGGCGAGTCCAAGAGACCCAGTACTTC. V usage is TRBV4-3 and J usage is TRBJ2-5; D call uncertain. The CDR3 extends over 15 amino acids. Germline loops: CDR1 LGHNA, CDR2 YSLEER. Trimming shortened V by 0 bases and J by 1 base, and 9 bases separated the two germline ends.

The rearrangement uses TRBV20-1 and TRBJ2-7; tentative D call: TRBD2 (5 bases). Germline CDR1 reads DFQATT; CDR2 reads SNEGSKA (reference sequence). Trimming left V 3 bases short and J 6 bases short, with 21 bases between. CDR3 size: 15 residues. The CDR3 sequence: CSASYRPTSGGEQYF. CDR3 coding DNA: TGCAGTGCTAGTTACCGGCCCACAAGTGGAGGCGAGCAGTACTTC.

The V and J genes are TRBV19 and TRBJ2-3; maybe TRBD2 (6 bases). Trimming cost V 3 bases and J 8 bases, with 18 bases left between them. This CDR3 has 15 amino acids. From germline, CDR1 is LNHDA and CDR2 SQIVND (reference sequence). The CDR3 coding sequence is TGTGCCAGTAGTATCGGGAGTAATTCCATGGGTACGCAGTATTTT. The encoded protein is CASSIGSNSMGTQYF.

The V and J genes are TRBV5-1 and TRBJ2-3; 7 bases map to TRBD2. The CDR3 runs 15 residues. With 4 bases clipped from V and 0 bases from J, the junction kept 5 bases outside the gene matches. The germline V gene has CDR1 SGHRS and CDR2 YFSETQ. CDR3 in DNA: TGCGCCAGCAGCCCCGGACTAGTGAGCACAGATACGCAGTATTTT. It translates to CASSPGLVSTDTQYF.